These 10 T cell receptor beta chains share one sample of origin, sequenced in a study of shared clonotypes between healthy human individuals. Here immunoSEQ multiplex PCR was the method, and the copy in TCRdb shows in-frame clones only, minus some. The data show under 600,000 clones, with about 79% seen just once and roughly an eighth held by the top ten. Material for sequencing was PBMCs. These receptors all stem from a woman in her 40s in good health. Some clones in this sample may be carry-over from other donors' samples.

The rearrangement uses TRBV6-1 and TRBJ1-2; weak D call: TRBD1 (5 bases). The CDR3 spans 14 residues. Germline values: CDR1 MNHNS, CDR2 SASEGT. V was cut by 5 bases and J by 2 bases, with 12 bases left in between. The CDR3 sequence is CASSNPGGNYGYTF. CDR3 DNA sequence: TGTGCCAGCAGTAACCCGGGGGGAAACTATGGCTACACCTTC.

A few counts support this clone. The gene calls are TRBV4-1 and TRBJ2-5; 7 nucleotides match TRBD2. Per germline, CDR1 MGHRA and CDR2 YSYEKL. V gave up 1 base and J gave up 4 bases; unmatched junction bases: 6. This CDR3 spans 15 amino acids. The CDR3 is CASSQVVGGAETQYF. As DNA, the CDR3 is TGCGCCAGCAGCCAAGTTGTGGGAGGGGCAGAGACCCAGTACTTC.

DNA for the CDR3: TGTGCCACACAGCGGGAGCAAGTTTCCGATGAGCAGTTCTTC. Residues: CATQREQVSDEQFF. This chain joins TRBV10-3 and TRBJ2-1, with 8 bases lining up with TRBD2. The V gene end was trimmed by 10 bases and the J gene end by 8 bases; junction bases not matched to a gene: 13. Germline CDR1 and CDR2: ENHRY and SYGVKD. The length of the CDR3 is 14 residues.

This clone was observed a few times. The CDR3 coding sequence is TGTGCCAGCAGGTCAGGGGGCGCACCCTACGAGCAGTACTTC. Translated, it gives CASRSGGAPYEQYF. The chain links TRBV28 to TRBJ2-7; 8 nucleotides line up with TRBD1. Germline CDR1 is MDHEN and CDR2 is SYDVKM. The CDR3 runs to 14 residues. J lost 2 bases, V lost 6 bases, and 6 bases had no gene match.

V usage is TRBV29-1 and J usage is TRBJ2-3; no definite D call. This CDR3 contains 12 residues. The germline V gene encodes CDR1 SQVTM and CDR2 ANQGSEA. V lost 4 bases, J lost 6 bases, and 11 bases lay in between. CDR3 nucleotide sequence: TGCAGCGTTGGGCTGGTCGGCGATACGCAGTATTTT. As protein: CSVGLVGDTQYF.

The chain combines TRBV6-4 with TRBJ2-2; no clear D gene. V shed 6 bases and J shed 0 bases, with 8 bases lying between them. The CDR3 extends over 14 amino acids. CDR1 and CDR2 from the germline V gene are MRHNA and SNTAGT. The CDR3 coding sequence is TGTGCCAGCAGATCACGCGCGAACACCGGGGAGCTGTTTTTT. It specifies CASRSRANTGELFF.

The CDR3 DNA is TGTGCCAGTAGTATGCGGCGGGAGGTTTACAATGAGCAGTTCTTC. Translated, it gives CASSMRREVYNEQFF. The chain combines TRBV19 with TRBJ2-1, with 8 bases fitting TRBD2. V was pared by 3 bases and J by 4 bases, with 5 bases of the junction left unmatched. The CDR3 has 15 amino acids. Germline V lookup: CDR1 LNHDA, CDR2 SQIVND (reference sequence).

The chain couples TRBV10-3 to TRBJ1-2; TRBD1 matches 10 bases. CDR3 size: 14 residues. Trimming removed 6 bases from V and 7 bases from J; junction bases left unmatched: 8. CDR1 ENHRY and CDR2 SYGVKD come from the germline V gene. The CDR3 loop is CAISTGTGVSGYTF. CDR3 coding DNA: TGTGCCATCAGCACCGGGACAGGGGTTTCTGGCTACACCTTC.

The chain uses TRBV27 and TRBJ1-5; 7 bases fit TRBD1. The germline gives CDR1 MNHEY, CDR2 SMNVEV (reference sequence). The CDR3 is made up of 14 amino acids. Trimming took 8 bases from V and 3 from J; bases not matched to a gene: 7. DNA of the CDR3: TGTGCCAGCGGCAGACAGGGCCCCAATCAGCCCCAGCATTTT. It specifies CASGRQGPNQPQHF.

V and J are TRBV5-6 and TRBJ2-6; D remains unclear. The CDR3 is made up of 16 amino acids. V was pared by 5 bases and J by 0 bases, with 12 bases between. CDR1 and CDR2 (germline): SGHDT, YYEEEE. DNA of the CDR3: TGTGCCAGCAGAGGCAGGCGTTCCTCTGGGGCCAACGTCCTGACTTTC. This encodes CASRGRRSSGANVLTF.